The 9 T cell receptor beta chains reported below all come from one sample, sequenced in a study of blood T cells in healthy people across ages. The use of a sample-barcoded 5' primer and a J-beta primer mix characterized a second PCR of about 6 to 12 cycles. Using its own MiXCR run on the 5' RACE reads, TCRdb lists one record per CDR3 protein. This table has 650,000 to 700,000 distinct CDR3 sequences, roughly half appearing once. Source material: blood. These receptors all come from a woman older than 75 in good health.

Ten or more counts support this clonotype. The chain recombines TRBV7-2 with TRBJ2-3, with 8 bases lining up with TRBD1. CDR3 size: 15 residues. V trimming: 6 bases; J trimming: 4 bases; junction bases outside the gene matches: 9. CDR1 is SGHTA, CDR2 FQGNSA, per germline. CDR3 sequence reads: CASRRQGSSSDTQYF. The CDR3 nucleotides read TGTGCCAGCAGAAGACAGGGGAGTAGCTCAGATACGCAGTATTTT.

This clonotype was detected many times. The chain carries TRBV20-1 and TRBJ1-4; TRBD1 is a possible D gene (5 bases). The V gene lost 2 bases and the J gene lost 2 bases, with 15 bases spanning the gap. CDR3 length: 16 amino acids. CDR1 DFQATT and CDR2 SNEGSKA come from the germline V gene (reference sequence). CDR3 in DNA: TGCAGTGCTAGATCGCCGGGGGGAGCTACTAATGAAAAACTGTTTTTT. Translation gives CSARSPGGATNEKLFF.

Comments on this clonotype: It may be a read error: a sequence one base away is much more abundant. The chain is built from TRBV5-1 and TRBJ2-1; 9 bases are shared with TRBD2. CDR3 length: 14 residues. Germline CDR1 SGHRS, CDR2 YFSETQ. Trimming at V came to 5 bases and at J to 5 bases, leaving 5 bases not matched to a gene. CDR3 loop: CASRRTSVNNEQFF. The CDR3 DNA reads TGCGCCAGCAGACGGACTAGCGTGAACAATGAGCAGTTCTTC.

This clonotype was detected only once. This sequence joins TRBV20-1 and TRBJ1-6, with 7 bases identical to TRBD1. Trimming cost V 3 bases and J 4 bases; bases outside gene matches: 6. The V gene's germline CDR1 is DFQATT and CDR2 SNEGSKA (reference sequence). This CDR3 is 15 amino acids long. The CDR3 region has the DNA TGCAGTGCTAGGCGAGGGGGCGGGTATAATTCACCCCTCCACTTT. It encodes CSARRGGGYNSPLHF.

The rearrangement uses TRBV2 and TRBJ2-2, with D perhaps given as TRBD1 or TRBD2 (5 bases each). The CDR3 is 16 residues long. The germline CDR1 and CDR2 sequences are SNHLY and FYNNEI. V gave up 7 bases and J gave up 5 bases, with 20 bases separating them. CDR3 protein: CASNRLGEGKTGELFF. The CDR3 nucleotides are TGTGCCAGCAACAGACTCGGCGAGGGGAAGACCGGGGAGCTGTTTTTT.

This clonotype was counted at least ten times. The genes are TRBV20-1 and TRBJ1-5; possible D gene TRBD1, 5 bases. V lost 5 bases to trimming and J lost 3 bases, with 11 bases between them. The CDR3 runs 13 residues. CDR1 DFQATT and CDR2 SNEGSKA come from the germline V gene (reference sequence). For the CDR3, the DNA is TGCAGTGCTCGCGGGACTCACAATCAGCCCCAGCATTTT. Translation: CSARGTHNQPQHF.

This clonotype was observed many times. The V call is TRBV12-3 or TRBV12-4, the J call TRBJ2-3; D remains ambiguous. Deletions cut 5 bases from V and 6 bases from J, with 15 bases between. There are 14 residues in the CDR3. The CDR3 DNA sequence: TGTGCCAGCAGTCCGGGCCTTCCTGACGATACGCAGTATTTT. Translating it yields CASSPGLPDDTQYF.

In its sample, this clonotype was seen many times. This rearrangement joins TRBV5-1 to TRBJ2-1, with D possibly being TRBD1 or TRBD2 (5 bases each). The CDR3 has 13 amino acids. Trimming left V 4 bases short and J 5 bases short, with 10 bases between. The germline CDR1 and CDR2 sequences are SGHRS and YFSETQ. The CDR3 region is CASSLQGDNEQFF. The DNA of the CDR3 is TGCGCCAGCAGCCTGCAGGGAGACAATGAGCAGTTCTTC. The full variable domain, its missing parts supplied by reference TRBV5-1 and TRBJ2-1, is KAGVTQTPRYLIKTRGQQVTLSCSPISGHRSVSWYQQTPGQGLQFLFEYFSETQRNKGNFPGRFSGRQFSNSRSEMNVSTLELGDSALYLCASSLQGDNEQFFGPGTRLTVL.

This chain connects TRBV7-3 to TRBJ1-5; TRBD1 aligns across 7 bases. This CDR3 comprises 14 residues. CDR1 is SGHTA and CDR2 is FQGTGA in the germline V gene. V lost 4 bases, J lost 4 bases, and 4 bases stayed unmatched. CDR3 amino acids: CASSSTGWNQPQHF. CDR3 coding DNA: TGTGCCAGCAGCTCGACAGGGTGGAATCAGCCCCAGCATTTT.